Shown below are 20 T cell receptor beta chains from a single sample sequenced in a study of molecular identifiers for immune sequencing clone quantification. MiXCR, applied by TCRdb to the PCR reads, yields one record per CDR3 protein. The repertoire has some 65,000 distinct CDR3 sequences, approximately 18% of them found once; the top ten carry about 1.6%. The sample was naive CD8+ T cells from blood, with Jurkat cell RNA spiked in. Stated subset: FACS-sorted CD8+CD4-CCR7+CD45RA+ naive T cells. The receptors originated from a human donor in good health. Some libraries in this study had Jurkat cell RNA spiked in.

The chain couples TRBV12-3 or TRBV12-4 to TRBJ2-3, with D unresolved. The CDR3 has 13 residues. CDR3 DNA sequence: TGTGTCGGCAGCCGGACCTACACAGATACGCAGTATTTT. It is translated as CVGSRTYTDTQYF.

The V and J genes are TRBV5-1 and TRBJ2-7; D may match TRBD1 or TRBD2 (5 bases each). CDR3 length: 17 residues. Trimming shortened V by 0 bases and J by 0 bases, and 16 bases separated the two germline ends. Germline V gives CDR1 SGHRS, CDR2 YFSETQ. CDR3 protein: CASSLAFLGDASYEQYF. In DNA form, the CDR3 reads TGCGCCAGCAGCTTGGCCTTTTTGGGGGACGCCTCCTACGAGCAGTACTTC.

Of note for this clonotype: A read error may be the cause here, since a much bigger clone is one base away. The V gene is TRBV3-1, the J gene TRBJ1-2; D gene ambiguous. Trimming cost V 8 bases and J 8 bases, with 24 bases left between them. Looked up from germline, CDR1 is LGHDT and CDR2 is YNNKEL (reference sequence). The CDR3 is 15 amino acids. The CDR3 here is CASGPTGLPLWGYTF. The CDR3 DNA follows: TGTGCCAGCGGCCCCACGGGCCTGCCCCTATGGGGCTACACCTTC.

V is TRBV7-8 and J is TRBJ2-1, with D hard to call. Between the trimmed V and J ends, which lost 5 bases and 7 bases, there was a span of 15 bases. This CDR3 comprises 14 residues. The germline V gene encodes CDR1 SGHVS and CDR2 FQNEAQ. This chain's CDR3 is CASSEMAVGNEQFF. In nucleotides, the CDR3 is TGTGCCAGCAGCGAAATGGCAGTGGGAAATGAGCAGTTCTTC. Full variable domain (remainder filled in from reference TRBV7-8 and TRBJ2-1): GAGVSQSPRYKVAKRGQDVALRCDPISGHVSLFWYQQALGQGPEFLTYFQNEAQLDKSGLPSDRFFAERPEGSVSTLKIQRTQQEDSAVYLCASSEMAVGNEQFFGPGTRLTVL.

This clonotype was observed many times. V is TRBV20-1 and J is TRBJ2-7; D remains ambiguous. Deletions cut 2 bases from V and 0 bases from J, with 20 bases between. The germline CDR1 and CDR2 sequences are DFQATT and SNEGSKA (reference sequence). This CDR3 contains 17 residues. CDR3 in DNA: TGCAGTGCTAGAACATCCGTGGGCCCGGAGAGCTCCTACGAGCAGTACTTC. The encoded protein is CSARTSVGPESSYEQYF.

At least ten counts were recorded for this clonotype. The chain employs TRBV4-1 and TRBJ2-7; TRBD2 aligns across 10 bases. V shed 0 bases, J shed 5 bases, and the junction held 10 bases outside the gene matches. This CDR3 region has 17 residues. Per the germline V gene, CDR1 is MGHRA and CDR2 is YSYEKL. Here the CDR3 DNA reads TGCGCCAGCAGCCAAGAGAATAGTCCTAGCGGGAGCCACGAGCAGTACTTC. Translation: CASSQENSPSGSHEQYF.

This clonotype has a count of ten or more. V is TRBV4-1 and J is TRBJ2-1; unclear D gene. In germline, CDR1 is MGHRA, CDR2 YSYEKL. There are 13 residues in the CDR3. V was shortened by 1 base and J by 10 bases, with 11 bases between the two germline ends. CDR3 amino acids: CASSQGFYQEQFF. CDR3 nucleotide sequence: TGCGCCAGCAGCCAAGGATTCTATCAGGAGCAGTTCTTC.

This clonotype occurred many times. V and J are TRBV10-3 and TRBJ2-7; D is undetermined. Per the germline V gene, CDR1 is ENHRY and CDR2 is SYGVKD. This CDR3 is 12 amino acids long. V was shortened by 3 bases and J by 4 bases, with 7 bases between the two germline ends. The chain's CDR3 is CAISDDSYEQYF. DNA of the CDR3: TGTGCCATCAGTGACGACTCGTACGAGCAGTACTTC.

This clonotype was counted many times. The chain has TRBV10-1 and TRBJ2-7; 12 nucleotides match TRBD1. CDR1 is WNHNN, CDR2 SYGVQD, per germline (reference sequence). V trimming: 3 bases; J trimming: 5 bases; junction bases outside the gene matches: 8. This CDR3 has 16 amino acids. DNA for the CDR3: TGCGCCAGCAGTGATGCCGGGACAGGGGGCTTCCACGAGCAGTACTTC. Amino acid sequence: CASSDAGTGGFHEQYF.

Details on this clonotype: At one end, the junction sequence differs from germline, possibly due to a read error. The rearrangement uses TRBV6-5 and TRBJ2-1; unclear D gene. Per germline, CDR1 MNHEY and CDR2 SVGAGI. CDR3 size: 12 residues. CDR3 nucleotide sequence: TGTGCCAGCGGTTACCCAAGCACTGAGCAGTTCTTC. Its protein product is CASGYPSTEQFF.

On this clonotype: This CDR3 is missing its conserved last phenylalanine or tryptophan, likely due to a read error. The chain is built from TRBV11-2 and TRBJ2-1, with 7 bases matching TRBD1. Germline CDR1 is SGHAT and CDR2 is FQNNGV. The CDR3 consists of 16 residues. Trimming took 5 bases from V and 4 from J; bases not matched to a gene: 11. The CDR3, as DNA: TGTGCCAGCAGCGGACCCGGATTACAGGGGTACAATGAGCAGTTCCTC. It codes for CASSGPGLQGYNEQFL.

This clonotype was seen repeatedly, ten times or more. This chain uses TRBV5-5 with TRBJ2-7, with 8 bases matching TRBD1. The germline gives CDR1 SGHKS, CDR2 YYEKEE (reference sequence). The CDR3 loop spans 15 amino acids. The V gene end was trimmed by 3 bases and the J gene end by 4 bases; junction bases not matched to a gene: 9. The CDR3 coding sequence is TGTGCCAGCAGCTCATCCGGGACAGGTATTTACGAGCAGTACTTC. Amino acids: CASSSSGTGIYEQYF. The whole variable domain, filled in from reference TRBV5-5 and TRBJ2-7, reads DAGVTQSPTHLIKTRGQQVTLRCSPISGHKSVSWYQQVLGQGPQFIFQYYEKEERGRGNFPDRFSARQFPNYSSELNVNALLLGDSALYLCASSSSGTGIYEQYFGPGTRLTVT.

The J gene is TRBJ2-2, the V gene TRBV7-9; D unclear. The CDR3 sequence is 15 residues long. Trimming removed 4 bases from V and 5 bases from J, with 14 bases in between. Germline values: CDR1 SEHNR, CDR2 FQNEAQ (reference sequence). The CDR3 sequence: CASSSTGDPTGELFF. DNA of the CDR3: TGTGCCAGCAGCTCGACTGGCGATCCAACCGGGGAGCTGTTTTTT.

A few counts support this clonotype. The CDR3: CASSTGQAFRYTF. CDR3 DNA sequence: TGTGCCAGCAGCACTGGACAGGCCTTTCGCTACACCTTC. The chain carries TRBV2 and TRBJ1-2; 7 nucleotides match TRBD1. Germline trimming cut 6 bases from V and 9 bases from J; bases unmatched to any gene: 10. Germline V lookup: CDR1 SNHLY, CDR2 FYNNEI. The CDR3 has 13 amino acids.

In this sample, this clonotype turned up many times. The chain has TRBV29-1 and TRBJ2-1; D is ambiguous. This CDR3 has 15 residues. Trimming pared 1 base from V and 0 bases from J, leaving 10 bases between. CDR1 is SQVTM, CDR2 ANQGSEA, per germline. The CDR3: CSVEGLGPSYNEQFF. CDR3 DNA sequence: TGCAGCGTTGAAGGTCTTGGTCCCTCCTACAATGAGCAGTTCTTC.

Many counts were recorded for this clonotype. At one boundary the junction diverges from the germline segment, which might be a read error. The rearrangement links TRBV7-7 to TRBJ2-3, with a weak D call TRBD1 (5 bases). The germline gives CDR1 SSHAT, CDR2 FNYEAQ (reference sequence). This CDR3 spans 15 amino acids. The CDR3 coding sequence is TGTGCTAGCAGCTTGGGGCAGTTCGGGTCAGATACGCAGTATTTT. Translated: CASSLGQFGSDTQYF.

This clonotype qualifies as medium-sized. This chain uses TRBV29-1 with TRBJ2-3; D unclear. Trimming took off 1 base at V and 5 bases at J, with 10 bases between the two ends. In germline, CDR1 is SQVTM, CDR2 ANQGSEA. CDR3 length: 13 residues. The CDR3: CSVEGISEDTQYF. CDR3 DNA: TGCAGCGTTGAAGGCATTTCCGAAGATACGCAGTATTTT.

This clonotype showed up many times. This sequence joins TRBV30 and TRBJ2-5, with TRBD2 identical over 7 bases. The V and J ends lost 0 bases and 1 base, in that order; junction bases with no gene match: 5. The length of the CDR3 is 15 residues. Germline V gene lookup returns CDR1 GTSNPN and CDR2 SVGIG (reference sequence). CDR3 coding DNA: TGTGCCTGGAGTGTAGCCCTAGCGGTCCAAGAGACCCAGTACTTC. Encoded protein: CAWSVALAVQETQYF.

This clonotype was observed many times. This chain connects TRBV7-9 to TRBJ2-3; D is perhaps TRBD2 (6 bases). Germline V gene data show CDR1 as SEHNR and CDR2 as FQNEAQ (reference sequence). CDR3 length: 18 amino acids. Trimming removed 5 bases at V and 5 bases at J, with 26 bases between. The CDR3 nucleotides are TGTGCCAGCAGCATCAATGTGGGCCCACGGGGGATAGTAGATACGCAGTATTTT. Its translation: CASSINVGPRGIVDTQYF.

A few counts support this clonotype. The chain is built from TRBV27 and TRBJ1-5, with unresolved D. V lost 2 bases and J 2 bases, leaving 7 bases between the germline ends. The germline V gene encodes CDR1 MNHEY and CDR2 SMNVEV (reference sequence). The CDR3 has 14 amino acids. In DNA form, the CDR3 reads TGTGCCAGCAGTTTAGTACTGGGCAATCAGCCCCAGCATTTT. Residues: CASSLVLGNQPQHF.